This T cell receptor (beta chain) was identified during a study of shared clonotypes between healthy human individuals. Study as a whole: For every donor, three CD4 naive, three CD4 memory, two CD8 naive and one CD8 memory plates were used.

Points on this clone: Its target is unknown.

Every subset had its genomic DNA shared out evenly among several immunoSEQ plates. Sequencing was performed with immunoSEQ multiplex PCR; in TCRdb, only in-frame clones are kept and a portion is missing. The data contain roughly 2 million clones, nearly 97% of them singletons. V was shortened by 6 bases and J by 4 bases, with 18 bases between the two germline ends. Germline CDR1 and CDR2: MNHEY and SVGAGI. The CDR3 is 15 residues long. General study points: At large depth, rarefaction still showed sorted-subset sequencing to be incomplete. The four-donor shared clonotypes exceeded non-shared clonotypes in generation probability, with non-shared ones scoring lower.

Specimen: naive CD4+ T cells sorted from blood. Subset of the sample: CD45RA+ positively selected. This TCR was recovered from a man aged 18 to 29 in good health. The V gene is TRBV6-5, the J gene TRBJ1-2; D possibly corresponds to TRBD1 (6 bases). Written as DNA, the CDR3 is TGTGCCAGCAGCATTGGACAGTCACCTCTCTATGGCTACACCTTC. Protein sequence: CASSIGQSPLYGYTF.